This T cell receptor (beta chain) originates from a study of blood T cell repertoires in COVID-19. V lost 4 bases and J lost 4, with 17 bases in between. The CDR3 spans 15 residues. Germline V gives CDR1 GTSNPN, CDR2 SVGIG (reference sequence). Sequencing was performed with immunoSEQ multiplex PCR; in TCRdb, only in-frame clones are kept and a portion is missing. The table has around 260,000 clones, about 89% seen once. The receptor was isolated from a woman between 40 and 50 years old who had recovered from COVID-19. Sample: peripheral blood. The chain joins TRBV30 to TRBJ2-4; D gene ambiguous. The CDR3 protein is CAWNTLPEYKNIQYF. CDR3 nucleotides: TGTGCCTGGAACACCCTCCCGGAGTATAAAAACATTCAGTACTTC.